The subject of this entry is one T cell receptor beta chain. The antigen is unknown. Since all of the isolated RNA was reverse transcribed, expressed TCRB transcripts were what got sequenced. Naive, central memory and regulatory T cell samples averaged about 3.57 million reads. Generated by immunoSEQ multiplex PCR, the TCRdb table keeps only in-frame clones and is missing some. The table shows roughly 100,000 clones, with under 30% occurring only once. These data come from a study of beta chain features in type 1 diabetes. Study outcomes and limitations: When Type 1 diabetes patients were examined, their TCRB CDR3s proved moderately but significantly shorter in all four CD4+ subsets. Type 1 diabetes patients showed fewer insertions and more deletions at VDJ junctions. Reads derived from cDNA could over-represent cells showing high TCR expression.

Using CD45RO/CCR7/CD25/CD127/CD95/CD27, CD4+ naive, central memory, regulatory and stem cell-like memory cells were sorted. CDR1 MDHEN and CDR2 SYDVKM come from the germline V gene. V was shortened by 2 bases and J by 4 bases, with 3 bases between the two germline ends. The CDR3 is 12 amino acids. The sequencing sample was made of central memory CD4+ T cells from blood. The chain is built from TRBV28 and TRBJ2-1; D unclear. The receptor's source is a woman under 30 with type 1 diabetes. The CDR3 here is CASSLQYNEQFF. Written as DNA, the CDR3 is TGTGCCAGCAGTTTACAGTACAATGAGCAGTTCTTC.